This TCR beta chain was captured in a study of T cells in Graves' hyperthyroidism and ophthalmopathy. RNA transcripts were the template for amplifying TCR beta CDR3 regions. First-round RT-PCR targeting the TCR CDR3 was performed with the HTBI primer set. TCRdb processed the multiplex PCR reads anew with MiXCR; each CDR3 protein has one entry. The data show about 590,000 distinct CDR3 sequences, approximately 14% seen once. In this sample, this clonotype turned up many times. Germline V lookup: CDR1 MNHNS, CDR2 SASEGT. CDR3 size: 15 residues. V was clipped by 4 bases and J by 6 bases; unmatched bases: 6.

V is TRBV6-1 and J is TRBJ2-7, with 13 positions matching TRBD2. The receptor was derived from a woman aged 30 to 39 with Graves' hyperthyroidism. The sample taken for sequencing was blood. CDR3 sequence reads: CASSGRTSGSLEQYF. In DNA, the CDR3 is TGTGCCAGCAGTGGCCGGACTAGCGGGAGCCTCGAGCAGTACTTC.